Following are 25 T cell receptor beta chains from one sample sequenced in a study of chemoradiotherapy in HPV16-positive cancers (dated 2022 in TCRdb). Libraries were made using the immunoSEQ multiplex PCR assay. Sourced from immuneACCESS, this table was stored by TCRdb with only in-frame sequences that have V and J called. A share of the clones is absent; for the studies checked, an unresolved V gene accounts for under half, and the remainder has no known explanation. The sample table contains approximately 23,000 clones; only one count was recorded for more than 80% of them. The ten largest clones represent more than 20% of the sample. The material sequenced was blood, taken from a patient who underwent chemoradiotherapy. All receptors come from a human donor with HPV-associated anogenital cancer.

CDR3 residues: CASSPPAGLREQFF. DNA of the CDR3: TGTGCCAGCAGCCCCCCAGCGGGGCTAAGGGAGCAGTTCTTC. This rearrangement joins TRBV7-2 to TRBJ2-1; 7 bases line up with TRBD2. Germline V CDR1 and CDR2: SGHTA, FQGNSA. Germline trimming cut 5 bases from V and 10 bases from J; bases unmatched to any gene: 11. The CDR3 totals 14 residues.

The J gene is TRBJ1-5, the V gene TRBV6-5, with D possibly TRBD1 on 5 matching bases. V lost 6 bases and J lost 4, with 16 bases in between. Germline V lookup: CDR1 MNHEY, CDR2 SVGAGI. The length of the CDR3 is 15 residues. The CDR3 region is CASSRGGAGNQPQHF. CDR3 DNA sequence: TGTGCCAGCAGCCGCGGTGGGGCGGGGAATCAGCCCCAGCATTTT.

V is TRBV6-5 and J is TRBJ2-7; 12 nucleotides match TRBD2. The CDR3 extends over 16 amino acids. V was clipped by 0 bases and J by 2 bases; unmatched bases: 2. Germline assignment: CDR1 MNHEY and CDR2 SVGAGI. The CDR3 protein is CASSYSGLAGTYEQYF. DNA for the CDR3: TGTGCCAGCAGTTACTCCGGACTAGCGGGAACCTACGAGCAGTACTTC.

CDR3 DNA: TGTGCCAGTACTGGAAGCGGGAGGTTGAATACGCAGTATTTT. It encodes CASTGSGRLNTQYF. The J gene is TRBJ2-3, the V gene TRBV19; 9 bases line up with TRBD2. CDR3 length: 14 residues. Trimming cost V 7 bases and J 7 bases; bases outside gene matches: 9. The germline V gene has CDR1 LNHDA and CDR2 SQIVND (reference sequence). Combining the CDR3 with reference TRBV19 and TRBJ2-3 gives the whole variable domain DGGITQSPKYLFRKEGQNVTLSCEQNLNHDAMYWYRQDPGQGLRLIYYSQIVNDFQKGDIAEGYSVSREKKESFPLTVTSAQKNPTAFYLCASTGSGRLNTQYFGPGTRLTVL.

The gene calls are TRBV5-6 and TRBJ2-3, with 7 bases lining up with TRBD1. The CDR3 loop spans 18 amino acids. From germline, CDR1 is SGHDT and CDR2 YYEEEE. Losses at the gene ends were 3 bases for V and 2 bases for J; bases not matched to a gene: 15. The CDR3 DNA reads TGTGCCAGCAGCTCGGACAGGTCACCGTCGAGAGTCACAGATACGCAGTATTTT. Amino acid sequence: CASSSDRSPSRVTDTQYF.

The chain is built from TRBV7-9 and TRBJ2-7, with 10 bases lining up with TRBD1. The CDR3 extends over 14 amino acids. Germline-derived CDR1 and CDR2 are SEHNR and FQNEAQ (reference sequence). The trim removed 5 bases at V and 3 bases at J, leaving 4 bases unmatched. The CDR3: CASSRQGAHYEQYF. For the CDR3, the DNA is TGTGCCAGCAGCAGACAGGGGGCTCACTACGAGCAGTACTTC.

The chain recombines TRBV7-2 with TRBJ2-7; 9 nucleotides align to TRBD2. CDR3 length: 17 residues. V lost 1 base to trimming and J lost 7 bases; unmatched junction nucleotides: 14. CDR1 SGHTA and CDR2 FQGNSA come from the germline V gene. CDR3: CASSLGPAGSGGSEQYF. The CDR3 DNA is TGTGCCAGCAGCTTAGGGCCCGCGGGTAGCGGGGGCTCGGAGCAGTACTTC.

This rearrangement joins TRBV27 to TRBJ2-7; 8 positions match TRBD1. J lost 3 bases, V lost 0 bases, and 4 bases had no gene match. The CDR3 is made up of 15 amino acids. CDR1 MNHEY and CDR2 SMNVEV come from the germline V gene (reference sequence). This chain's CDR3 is CASSLSQGGYYEQYF. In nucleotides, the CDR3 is TGTGCCAGCAGTTTATCACAGGGGGGATACTACGAGCAGTACTTC.

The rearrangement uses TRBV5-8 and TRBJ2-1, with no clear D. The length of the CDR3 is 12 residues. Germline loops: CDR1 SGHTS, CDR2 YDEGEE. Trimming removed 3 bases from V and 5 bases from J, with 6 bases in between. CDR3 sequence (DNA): TGTGCCAGCAGCTCTATGAACAATGAGCAGTTCTTC. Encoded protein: CASSSMNNEQFF.

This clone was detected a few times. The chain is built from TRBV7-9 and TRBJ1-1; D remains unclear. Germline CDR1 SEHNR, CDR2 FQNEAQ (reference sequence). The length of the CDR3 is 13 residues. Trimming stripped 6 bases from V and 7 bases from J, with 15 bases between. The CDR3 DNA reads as TGTGCCAGCAGTTCGGGTGGCGCGGGTGAAGCTTTCTTT. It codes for CASSSGGAGEAFF.

The CDR3 DNA is TGCGCCAGCAGCCACTCGGCCAACCCGGGGGAGACCCAGTACTTC. Translating gives CASSHSANPGETQYF. The J gene is TRBJ2-5, the V gene TRBV4-1; D is possibly TRBD2 (5 bases). CDR3 length: 15 residues. The germline V gene has CDR1 MGHRA and CDR2 YSYEKL. Trimming removed 3 bases at V and 5 bases at J, with 16 bases between.

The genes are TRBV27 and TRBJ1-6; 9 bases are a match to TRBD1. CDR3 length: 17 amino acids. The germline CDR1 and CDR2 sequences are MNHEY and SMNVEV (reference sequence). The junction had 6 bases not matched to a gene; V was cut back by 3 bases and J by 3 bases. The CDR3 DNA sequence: TGTGCCAGCAGTTTCCAAACAGGGGGCGACTATAATTCACCCCTCCACTTT. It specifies CASSFQTGGDYNSPLHF.

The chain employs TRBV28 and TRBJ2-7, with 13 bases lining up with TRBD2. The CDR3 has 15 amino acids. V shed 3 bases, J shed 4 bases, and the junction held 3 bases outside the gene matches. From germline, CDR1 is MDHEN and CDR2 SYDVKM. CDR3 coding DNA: TGTGCCAGCAGTTTGGGACTAGCGGGATTGTACGAGCAGTACTTC. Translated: CASSLGLAGLYEQYF.

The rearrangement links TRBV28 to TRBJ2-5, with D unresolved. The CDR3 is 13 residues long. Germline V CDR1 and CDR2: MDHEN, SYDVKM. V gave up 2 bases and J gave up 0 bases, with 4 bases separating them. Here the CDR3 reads CASSLRHQETQYF. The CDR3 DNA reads TGTGCCAGCAGTTTAAGGCACCAAGAGACCCAGTACTTC.

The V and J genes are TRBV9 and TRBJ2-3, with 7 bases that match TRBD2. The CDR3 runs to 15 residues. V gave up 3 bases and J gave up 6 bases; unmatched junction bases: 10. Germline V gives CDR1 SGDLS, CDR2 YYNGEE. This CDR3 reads CASSARLAKVDTQYF. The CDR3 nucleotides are TGTGCCAGCAGCGCCAGACTAGCAAAAGTGGATACGCAGTATTTT.

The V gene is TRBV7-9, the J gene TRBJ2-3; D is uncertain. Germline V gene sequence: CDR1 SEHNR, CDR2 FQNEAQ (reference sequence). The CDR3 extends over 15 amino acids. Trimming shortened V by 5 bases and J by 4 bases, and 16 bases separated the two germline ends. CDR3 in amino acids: CASSPPTWISDTQYF. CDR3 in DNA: TGTGCCAGCAGCCCGCCGACCTGGATCTCAGATACGCAGTATTTT.

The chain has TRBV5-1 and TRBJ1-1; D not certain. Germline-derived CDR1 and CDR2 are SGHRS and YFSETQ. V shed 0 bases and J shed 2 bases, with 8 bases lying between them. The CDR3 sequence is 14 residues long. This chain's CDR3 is CASSLEFQNTEAFF. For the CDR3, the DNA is TGCGCCAGCAGCTTGGAGTTCCAAAACACTGAAGCTTTCTTT.

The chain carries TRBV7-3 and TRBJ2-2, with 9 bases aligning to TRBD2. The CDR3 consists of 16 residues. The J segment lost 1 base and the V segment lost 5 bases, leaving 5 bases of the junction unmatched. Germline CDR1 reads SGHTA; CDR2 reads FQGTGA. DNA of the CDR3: TGTGCCAGCAGCCCTAGCGGGGTCGGGAACACCGGGGAGCTGTTTTTT. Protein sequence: CASSPSGVGNTGELFF.

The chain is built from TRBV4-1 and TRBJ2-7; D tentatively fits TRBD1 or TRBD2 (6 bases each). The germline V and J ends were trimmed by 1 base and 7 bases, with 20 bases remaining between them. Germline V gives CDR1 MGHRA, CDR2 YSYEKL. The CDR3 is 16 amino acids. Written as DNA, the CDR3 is TGCGCCAGCAGCCAAGGCCCACAGGGTATCGGAGGGGAGCAGTACTTC. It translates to CASSQGPQGIGGEQYF.

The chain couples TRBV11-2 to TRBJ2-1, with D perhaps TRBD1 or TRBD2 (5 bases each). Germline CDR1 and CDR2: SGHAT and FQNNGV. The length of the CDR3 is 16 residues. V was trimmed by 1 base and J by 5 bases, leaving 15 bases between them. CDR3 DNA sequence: TGTGCCAGCAGCTTAGGAGGGAACGCCAGGGACAATGAGCAGTTCTTC. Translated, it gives CASSLGGNARDNEQFF. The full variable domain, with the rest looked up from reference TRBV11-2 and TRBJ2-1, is EAGVAQSPRYKIIEKRQSVAFWCNPISGHATLYWYQQILGQGPKLLIQFQNNGVVDDSQLPKDRFSAERLKGVDSTLKIQPAKLEDSAVYLCASSLGGNARDNEQFFGPGTRLTVL.

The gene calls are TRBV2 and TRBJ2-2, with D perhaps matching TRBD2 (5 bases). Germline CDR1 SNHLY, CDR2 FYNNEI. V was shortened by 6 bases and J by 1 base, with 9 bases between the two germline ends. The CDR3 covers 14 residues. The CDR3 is CASRLAVNTGELFF. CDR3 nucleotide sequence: TGTGCCAGCAGGCTAGCAGTGAACACCGGGGAGCTGTTTTTT.

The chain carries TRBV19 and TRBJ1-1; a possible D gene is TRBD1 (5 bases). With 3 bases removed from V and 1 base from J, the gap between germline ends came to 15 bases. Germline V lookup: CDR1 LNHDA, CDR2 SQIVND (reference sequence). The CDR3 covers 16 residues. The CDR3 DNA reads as TGTGCCAGTAGTATTAAACAGGTCTCTAGGAACACTGAAGCTTTCTTT. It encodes CASSIKQVSRNTEAFF.

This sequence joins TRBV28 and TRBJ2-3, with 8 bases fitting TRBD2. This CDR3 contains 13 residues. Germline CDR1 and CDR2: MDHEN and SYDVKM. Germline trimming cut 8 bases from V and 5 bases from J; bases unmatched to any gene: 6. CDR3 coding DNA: TGTGCCAGCCGAGCCAGCGGGGGAGATACGCAGTATTTT. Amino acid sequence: CASRASGGDTQYF.

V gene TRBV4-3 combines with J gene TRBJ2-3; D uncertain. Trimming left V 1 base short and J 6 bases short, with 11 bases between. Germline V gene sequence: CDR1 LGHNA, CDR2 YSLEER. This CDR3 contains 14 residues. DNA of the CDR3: TGCGCCAGCAGCCAAGGAAGTTTGGTGGATACGCAGTATTTT. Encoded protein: CASSQGSLVDTQYF.

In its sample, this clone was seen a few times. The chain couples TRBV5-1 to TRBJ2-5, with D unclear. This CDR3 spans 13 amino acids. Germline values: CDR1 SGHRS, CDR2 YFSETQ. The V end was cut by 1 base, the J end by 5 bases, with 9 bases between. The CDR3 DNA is TGCGCCAGCAGCTTGACTCGAACCGAGACCCAGTACTTC. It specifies CASSLTRTETQYF.